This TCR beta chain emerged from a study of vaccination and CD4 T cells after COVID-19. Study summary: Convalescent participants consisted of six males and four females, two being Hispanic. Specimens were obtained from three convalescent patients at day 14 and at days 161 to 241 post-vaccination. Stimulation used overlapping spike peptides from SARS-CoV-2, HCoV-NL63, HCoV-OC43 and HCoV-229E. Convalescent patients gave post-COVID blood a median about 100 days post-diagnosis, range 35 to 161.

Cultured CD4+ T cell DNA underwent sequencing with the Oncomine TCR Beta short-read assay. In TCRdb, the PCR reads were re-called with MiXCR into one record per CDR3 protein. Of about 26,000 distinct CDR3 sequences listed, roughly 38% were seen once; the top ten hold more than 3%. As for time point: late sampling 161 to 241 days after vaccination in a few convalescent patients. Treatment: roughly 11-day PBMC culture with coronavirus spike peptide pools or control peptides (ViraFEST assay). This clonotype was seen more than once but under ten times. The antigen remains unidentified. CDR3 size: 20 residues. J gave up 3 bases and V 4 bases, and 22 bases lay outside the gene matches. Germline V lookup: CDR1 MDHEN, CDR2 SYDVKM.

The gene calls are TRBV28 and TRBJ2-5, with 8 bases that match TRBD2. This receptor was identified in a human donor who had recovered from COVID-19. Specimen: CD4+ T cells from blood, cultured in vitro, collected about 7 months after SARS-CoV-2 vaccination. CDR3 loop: CASSWIAGSVAGGTKETQYF. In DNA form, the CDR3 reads TGTGCCAGCAGTTGGATAGCGGGATCGGTGGCGGGGGGTACAAAAGAGACCCAGTACTTC.